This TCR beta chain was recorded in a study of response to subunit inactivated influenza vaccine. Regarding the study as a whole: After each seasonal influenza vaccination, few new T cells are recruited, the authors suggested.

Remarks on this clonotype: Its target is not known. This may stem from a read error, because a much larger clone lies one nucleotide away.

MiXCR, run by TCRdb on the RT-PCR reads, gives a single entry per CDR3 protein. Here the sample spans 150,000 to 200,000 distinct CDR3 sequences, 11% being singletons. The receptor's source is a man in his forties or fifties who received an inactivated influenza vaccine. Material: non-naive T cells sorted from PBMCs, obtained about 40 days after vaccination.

CDR3 coding DNA: TGTGCCAGCAGCTACACTAGCGGTGCCAACGAGCAGTACTTC. It is translated as CASSYTSGANEQYF. V gene TRBV7-2 combines with J gene TRBJ2-7, with 8 bases fitting TRBD2. Germline trimming cut 4 bases from V and 5 bases from J; bases unmatched to any gene: 7. Per the germline V gene, CDR1 is SGHTA and CDR2 is FQGNSA. The CDR3 has 14 residues.